A single sample is the source of the 25 T cell receptor beta chains below, sequenced in a study of blood T cells in healthy people across ages. Next came a second PCR, run for about 6 to 12 cycles, which used a sample-barcoded 5' primer along with a J-beta primer mix. TCRdb fed the 5' RACE reads into MiXCR, producing one record per CDR3 protein. Here the sample spans about 1,500,000 distinct CDR3 sequences, 28% being singletons. Sample: blood. The source is a woman aged 25 to 39 in good health.

In its sample, this clonotype was seen a few times. The chain is built from TRBV29-1 and TRBJ1-1; D is possibly TRBD1 (6 bases). V gave up 5 bases and J gave up 0 bases, with 10 bases separating them. Germline assignment: CDR1 SQVTM and CDR2 ANQGSEA. The CDR3 totals 13 residues. The CDR3 here is CSVRTAMNTEAFF. DNA for the CDR3: TGCAGCGTTCGGACAGCCATGAACACTGAAGCTTTCTTT.

This clonotype was detected ten times or more. The gene calls are TRBV5-1 and TRBJ2-1; possible D gene TRBD2, 6 bases. Trimming shortened V by 9 bases and J by 7 bases, and 17 bases separated the two germline ends. CDR3 length: 13 amino acids. Germline V lookup: CDR1 SGHRS, CDR2 YFSETQ. Here the CDR3 reads CATKGSGYNEQFF. Here the CDR3 DNA reads TGCGCCACCAAAGGTAGCGGTTATAATGAGCAGTTCTTC.

A remark on this clonotype: This may come from a read error, since a much larger clone is one base off. The chain couples TRBV20-1 to TRBJ2-7; 11 nucleotides match TRBD2. V was pared by 0 bases and J by 7 bases, with 14 bases of the junction left unmatched. CDR3 length: 17 residues. Germline CDR1 and CDR2: DFQATT and SNEGSKA (reference sequence). CDR3 nucleotides: TGCAGTGCTAGAGATCAGGGCACTAGCGGGAGCTACAATGAGCAGTACTTC. Translation: CSARDQGTSGSYNEQYF.

The V and J genes are TRBV5-1 and TRBJ2-1; D gene ambiguous. Looked up from germline, CDR1 is SGHRS and CDR2 is YFSETQ. The CDR3 covers 13 residues. Trimming left V 0 bases short and J 6 bases short, with 7 bases between. CDR3 nucleotide sequence: TGCGCCAGCAGCTTGGTTTATCCCAATGAGCAGTTCTTC. Translating it yields CASSLVYPNEQFF.

Points on this clonotype: Just one base apart from a much larger clone, this may be a read error. This rearrangement joins TRBV12-3 or TRBV12-4 to TRBJ2-1; TRBD1 matches at 9 bases. The J call is doubtful: the DNA matches TRBJ2-7 better. The CDR3 has 15 amino acids. The CDR3 region has the DNA TGTGCCAGCAGCCCCACCGGGACAGGGATTAATGAGCAGTACTTC. Its protein product is CASSPTGTGINEQYF.

Ten or more counts support this clonotype. The chain employs TRBV20-1 and TRBJ2-4; a possible D gene is TRBD2 (6 bases). CDR1 is DFQATT, CDR2 SNEGSKA, per germline (reference sequence). Trimming stripped 3 bases from V and 2 bases from J, with 8 bases between. The CDR3 spans 13 residues. The CDR3 region is CSARRGTKNIQYF. In DNA form, the CDR3 reads TGCAGTGCTAGGCGGGGAACCAAAAACATTCAGTACTTC.

This clonotype has only a few counts. The gene calls are TRBV28 and TRBJ1-1; D gene uncertain. The CDR3 runs 13 residues. Germline CDR1 is MDHEN and CDR2 is SYDVKM. Here the CDR3 DNA reads TGTGCAGCATCTGTCGGGGATCGGCCTGAAGCTTTCTTT. Its translation is CAASVGDRPEAFF.

The CDR3 region is CASSPNWGTNTGELFF. In nucleotides, the CDR3 is TGTGCCAGCTCACCAAACTGGGGGACGAACACCGGGGAGCTGTTTTTT. The chain couples TRBV18 to TRBJ2-2; D is possibly TRBD1 or TRBD2 (5 bases each). Germline V lookup: CDR1 KGHSH, CDR2 LQKENI. Trimming cost V 2 bases and J 0 bases, with 10 bases left between them. The CDR3 totals 16 residues.

This clonotype was seen just once. CDR3 amino acids: CASRVGGKGTEAFF. The CDR3 coding sequence is TGCGCCAGCAGGGTCGGGGGAAAGGGCACTGAAGCTTTCTTT. The chain carries TRBV10-2 and TRBJ1-1; D is perhaps TRBD1 (5 bases). The CDR3 sequence is 14 residues long. From germline, CDR1 is WSHSY and CDR2 SAAADI. Deletions cut 6 bases from V and 4 bases from J, with 15 bases between.

This sequence joins TRBV7-2 and TRBJ2-1; 9 nucleotides align to TRBD2. Trimming removed 4 bases from V and 8 bases from J; junction bases left unmatched: 18. The CDR3 length is 18 residues. Per germline, CDR1 SGHTA and CDR2 FQGNSA. CDR3 sequence reads: CASSYPRTTSGNYHEQFF. In DNA form, the CDR3 reads TGTGCCAGCAGCTACCCCCGAACGACTAGCGGAAATTACCATGAGCAGTTCTTC.

V is TRBV29-1 and J is TRBJ2-3, with D maybe TRBD2 (5 bases). Deletions cut 4 bases from V and 6 bases from J, with 11 bases between. The germline gives CDR1 SQVTM, CDR2 ANQGSEA. This CDR3 contains 12 residues. This CDR3 is CSVASRDDTQYF. For the CDR3, the DNA is TGCAGCGTTGCATCGAGGGATGATACGCAGTATTTT.

The table lists this clonotype with a few counts. The chain links TRBV6-2 or TRBV6-3 to TRBJ1-2; D is unresolved. The CDR3 has 13 residues. From germline, CDR1 is MNHEY and CDR2 SVGEGT. Trimming removed 0 bases at V and 9 bases at J, with 11 bases between. The CDR3 DNA reads TGTGCCAGCAGTTACTCCCCGCGTGGTAGCTACACCTTC. Its translation: CASSYSPRGSYTF.

V gene TRBV20-1 combines with J gene TRBJ1-2, with D possibly TRBD1 on 6 matching bases. CDR1 and CDR2 (germline): DFQATT, SNEGSKA (reference sequence). The V and J ends lost 6 bases and 8 bases respectively, with 13 bases between them. This CDR3 contains 11 residues. CDR3 nucleotides: TGCAGTGCCAAGGGGGGGGAGGGCTACACCTTC. Amino acids: CSAKGGEGYTF.

The chain couples TRBV18 to TRBJ2-7, with 7 bases that match TRBD2. The CDR3 has 14 residues. Germline lookup yields CDR1 KGHSH and CDR2 LQKENI. J was trimmed by 0 bases and V by 6 bases; bases with no gene match: 5. This chain's CDR3 is CASSGLEGSYEQYF. CDR3 nucleotides: TGTGCCAGCTCCGGACTAGAAGGCTCCTACGAGCAGTACTTC. Together with reference TRBV18 and TRBJ2-7, the CDR3 gives the full variable domain: NAGVMQNPRHLVRRRGQEARLRCSPMKGHSHVYWYRQLPEEGLKFMVYLQKENIIDESGMPKERFSAEFPKEGPSILRIQQVVRGDSAAYFCASSGLEGSYEQYFGPGTRLTVT.

Of note for this clonotype: One end of the junction varies from germline; a read error may be responsible. The V call is TRBV2, the J call TRBJ2-7, with TRBD1 as a possible D gene (6 bases). CDR3 size: 15 residues. Germline-derived CDR1 and CDR2 are SNHLY and FYNNEI. The CDR3 bases are TGTGCCTGCAGTTTACAGGGTGGCCTTCTCTACGAGCAGTACTTC. Translated, it gives CACSLQGGLLYEQYF. The variable domain in full, with the rest retrieved from reference TRBV2 and TRBJ2-7, is EPEVTQTPSHQVTQMGQEVILRCVPISNHLYFYWYRQILGQKVEFLVSFYNNEISEKSEIFDDQFSVERPDGSNFTLKIRSTKLEDSAMYFCACSLQGGLLYEQYFGPGTRLTVT.

The genes are TRBV14 and TRBJ2-7, with TRBD1 identical over 9 bases. The germline V gene encodes CDR1 SGHDN and CDR2 FVKESK. V shed 4 bases, J shed 3 bases, and the junction held 10 bases outside the gene matches. The CDR3 consists of 16 residues. The CDR3 nucleotides are TGTGCCAGCAGCCTCCTCCCCGGGACAGGGAGCTACGAGCAGTACTTC. Translated, it gives CASSLLPGTGSYEQYF.

The chain uses TRBV27 and TRBJ2-7; D perhaps matches TRBD2 (7 bases). The CDR3 runs 14 residues. The V end lost 7 bases, the J end lost 5 bases, and 18 bases lay between the germline ends. Germline CDR1 reads MNHEY; CDR2 reads SMNVEV (reference sequence). The CDR3 loop is CASTKRGGSDEQYF. The CDR3 DNA follows: TGTGCCAGCACTAAGAGGGGGGGTAGCGACGAGCAGTACTTC.

In its sample, this clonotype was seen a few times. The V call is TRBV6-5, the J call TRBJ2-7; tentatively, D is TRBD2 (5 bases). CDR3 size: 15 residues. V lost 4 bases, J lost 2 bases, and 15 bases lay in between. Germline lookup yields CDR1 MNHEY and CDR2 SVGAGI. CDR3 protein: CASSSRDPLPYEQYF. The CDR3 nucleotides are TGTGCCAGCAGTTCGAGGGATCCCCTCCCCTACGAGCAGTACTTC.

Comment on this clonotype: A much larger clonotype is one base distant, so this may be a read error. This rearrangement joins TRBV5-5 to TRBJ2-1; 7 nucleotides line up with TRBD2. This CDR3 has 15 residues. Germline CDR1 SGHKS, CDR2 YYEKEE (reference sequence). The CDR3 sequence is CASSLGGSGYNKQFF. The CDR3, as DNA: TGTGCCAGCAGCTTGGGCGGGAGTGGCTACAATAAGCAGTTCTTC.

Details on this clonotype: The junction departs from germline at one end; a sequencing error may be responsible. The gene calls are TRBV6-2 or TRBV6-3 and TRBJ2-2; 10 bases align to TRBD1. There are 17 residues in the CDR3. Germline loops: CDR1 MNHEY, CDR2 SVGEGT. CDR3 amino acids: CTSSYSDRGRGTGELFF. As DNA, the CDR3 is TGTACCAGCAGTTACTCCGACAGGGGGCGAGGCACCGGGGAGCTGTTTTTT.

This clonotype showed up just a few times. The CDR3 DNA follows: TGCGCCAGCAGCCAAGTCCCGAGCGGGGGGCCCTATACGCAGTATTTT. It codes for CASSQVPSGGPYTQYF. This rearrangement joins TRBV4-1 to TRBJ2-3; 9 bases align to TRBD2. The CDR3 spans 16 residues. CDR1 and CDR2 from the germline V gene are MGHRA and YSYEKL. J was trimmed by 7 bases and V by 1 base; bases with no gene match: 9.

The rearrangement uses TRBV7-9 and TRBJ2-1, with D hard to call. The CDR3 runs 16 residues. Trimming cost V 2 bases and J 5 bases, with 16 bases left between them. Germline-derived CDR1 and CDR2 are SEHNR and FQNEAQ (reference sequence). The CDR3 region is CASSLSAVFPNNEQFF. In nucleotides, the CDR3 is TGTGCCAGCAGCTTATCTGCCGTCTTCCCGAACAATGAGCAGTTCTTC.

With regard to this clonotype: An end of the junction does not agree with germline; a read error may underlie this. The chain couples TRBV5-1 to TRBJ2-7, with D perhaps matching TRBD1 or TRBD2 (5 bases each). Per germline, CDR1 SGHRS and CDR2 YFSETQ. CDR3 length: 13 amino acids. CDR3 residues: CANSSYGDDEQYF. CDR3 bases: TGCGCCAACAGCTCGTACGGGGACGACGAGCAGTACTTC.

This clonotype has only a few counts. The chain carries TRBV20-1 and TRBJ2-3; 7 bases line up with TRBD1. Looked up from germline, CDR1 is DFQATT and CDR2 is SNEGSKA (reference sequence). This CDR3 contains 14 residues. J lost 6 bases, V lost 3 bases, and 9 bases had no gene match. The CDR3 DNA follows: TGCAGTGCTAGTGAGCGACAGGGTTTGGATACGCAGTATTTT. It translates to CSASERQGLDTQYF.

This clonotype was observed once. The chain links TRBV5-1 to TRBJ2-3, with 7 bases identical to TRBD1. Germline V gene lookup returns CDR1 SGHRS and CDR2 YFSETQ. The CDR3 runs to 15 residues. V shed 3 bases and J 5 bases; nucleotides not matched to a gene: 9. CDR3 sequence (DNA): TGCGCCAGCAGCTCCCCCGACAGGGCGGGAGATACGCAGTATTTT. Translating gives CASSSPDRAGDTQYF. The whole variable domain, remainder taken from reference TRBV5-1 and TRBJ2-3, is KAGVTQTPRYLIKTRGQQVTLSCSPISGHRSVSWYQQTPGQGLQFLFEYFSETQRNKGNFPGRFSGRQFSNSRSEMNVSTLELGDSALYLCASSSPDRAGDTQYFGPGTRLTVL.